Below, one T cell receptor (beta chain) is given with its context. There are a few counts of this clone. No antigen is known for it. Within one base of it there is no much larger clone, and no base qualities were kept. Trimming takes 3 bases off V and 3 bases off J; junction bases not matched to a gene: 11. From the germline V gene, CDR1 is SGDLS and CDR2 is YYNGEE. Including the terminal cysteine and phenylalanine, the CDR3 comprises 16 residues. Kept here is only the CDR3 DNA, which spans 48 bases and is read in frame from base 1. The cohort was made up of roughly 670 healthy bone marrow donors. Cohort members were all nominally healthy when sampled, although unrecorded immune exposures were likely present. The donor tested CMV seronegative and was one of the 352 seronegative cohort members. Each donor provided a peripheral blood sample, and peripheral blood mononuclear cells were used for TCR beta sequencing. Genomic DNA was extracted from the blood cell samples with the Qiagen DNeasy Blood Extraction Kit.

This sample was taken from a study of cytomegalovirus exposure and HLA in healthy donors (dated by TCRdb to 2015 to 2018). At the level of the whole study: An earlier analysis of some 620 of the donors reported about 280 Gb of sequence data and approximately 120 million unique TCR beta sequences obtained from about 179 million T cells. Four to six DR-DQ haplotypes were handled as single units for association and clustering, since linkage in the cohort was strong. Among around 400 genotyped donors of the cohort, an average of about 240,000 unique TCR beta nucleotide sequences was sequenced per donor, of which about 18% were non-productive. The aim of the study was to test whether cataloging public T cell receptors could identify signatures of past pathogen exposure. In a later analysis, previously published TCR beta repertoires from fewer than 750 donors were re-analyzed and high-resolution HLA genotyping was added so that TCR occurrence patterns could be studied. In the later analysis, no new phenotypic data were used to find candidate immune exposures; instead, reliance was placed on TCR beta sequences and their occurrence across donors. The genetic ancestry cluster associated with self-reported Caucasian donors included 81% of the roughly 400 genotyped donors. The number of typed donors differed by locus: about 629-630 for A, B, C, DRB1 and DQB1; some 500 for DQA1; around 610 for DPA1; and some 470 for DPB1. To predict cytomegalovirus infection status, the study brought together high-throughput TCR immunosequencing, statistical association of individual TCRs with disease status, and machine learning. The study profiled the T cell repertoires of hundreds of subjects by immunosequencing and related them to cytomegalovirus serostatus. Approximately 300 gigabases of sequencing data and 70 million to 100 million unique TCR sequences made up an early release that covered over 550 HLA-typed donors. In an earlier analysis of roughly 580 of the donors, high-throughput TCR beta sequencing was used to judge whether each TCR beta V gene segment behaved as functional or pseudogenic. HLA typing covered class I and class II loci at four-digit resolution. Every discovery cohort repertoire had been produced on one sequencing platform. In a later genetic analysis, genome-wide SNP genotypes for about 55% of the roughly 670 donors were used, and that subset was treated as a discovery cohort. Donor age, sex, ethnicity and CMV serostatus were compiled together with the repertoire data. Besides the first cohort of 666 subjects, a separate validation cohort made up of 120 different subjects was used.

Libraries came from the immunoSEQ multiplex PCR assay. A mixture of 60 forward primers for TCR Vbeta segments and 13 reverse primers for TCR Jbeta segments was used in the multiplex PCR. Amplification of the CDR3 region of rearranged TCR beta genes was performed with a multiplex PCR assay on genomic DNA. The amplified TCR beta libraries were sequenced on the Illumina HiSeq System as 87-base-pair reads. The published analysis was carried out like this. Across the 500 to 700 repertoires, a later analysis counted 80 million or so unique TCR beta chains, roughly 11 million of which were shared by at least two donors. To remove PCR and sequencing errors, raw reads were error-corrected and collapsed into unique sequences using a nearest-neighbor algorithm that merged closely related sequences. CDR3 sequences were aligned to IMGT reference sequences to assign V, D and J gene segments. For a sequence to be retained, a match of at least six nucleotides was required to both a V gene segment and a J gene segment. Rearrangements were classified as productive when the CDR3 lacked stop codons and remained in frame with V and J, and all other rearrangements were classified as non-productive. CDR3 was defined according to IMGT convention as the region running from the second conserved V-encoded cysteine to the conserved J-encoded phenylalanine. The earlier analysis of approximately 500 of the donors excluded sequences that lacked an unambiguous match to a single V gene segment. An earlier analysis of roughly 590 of the donors called V segments functional above 56.7% productive rearrangements and segregating when the between-donor standard deviation exceeded 5%. A statistical classification framework was built to diagnose cytomegalovirus status from the catalog of TCR beta chain sequences. V and J gene assignment, in a later analysis, came from comparing TCR nucleotide sequences with IMGT/GENE-DB human TR gene sequences. Using the TCRdist pipeline, a later analysis assigned CDR3 sequences along with most-parsimonious VDJ recombination scenarios. A later analysis defined each TCR beta chain by its CDR3 amino acid sequence plus V-gene family, and excluded reads lacking a unique V-gene family. To address suspected cross-contamination and a sequencing artifact, a later analysis removed approximately 590 highly shared, low-generation-probability nucleotide sequences. For each public chain, a later analysis derived a clonal expansion index from normalized ranks of inferred template counts within each repertoire. A later analysis computed generation probabilities with a VDJ recombination model fitted to out-of-frame rearrangements, and checked the results against IGoR. In a later analysis, hypergeometric tests were used to score TCR-TCR, TCR-HLA and TCR-CMV co-occurrence, with a repertoire-size bias correction applied to TCR pairs. False discovery rates were estimated in a later analysis by permuting HLA or CMV assignments 20 times. In a later analysis, co-occurring TCRs were grouped using DBSCAN, and TCRdist sequence similarity was added for clustering within HLA-allele-positive subsets. Repertoires with fewer than 30,000 or more than 120,000 public chains were left out of co-occurrence clustering, as were five repertoires with anomalous nucleotide sharing. The table was pulled from immuneACCESS by TCRdb, which kept in-frame rearrangements only. Such tables lose some clones; where checked, under half of the loss comes from unresolved V genes, and the rest has no known cause. That table supplies the V and J calls and clone size; D and trimming were determined from the DNA. Counted in this sample were some 120,000 clones; approximately 81% of them appeared once. Clones ranked in the top ten supply 3.9% of the sample.

General conclusions and limits of the study: In vitro tests confirmed that a few of the cytomegalovirus-associated TCR beta chains recognize cytomegalovirus antigens. A later genetic analysis reported fewer N-insertions in productive TCRs among donors in an Asian-associated ancestry cluster than the roughly 720-donor mean. Correlated functional status among segregating V segments might reflect linkage disequilibrium, but an unknown experimental factor could not be ruled out. While some public TCRs were present in many individuals, most TCR sequences turned up only very rarely across donors. Broadly in line with IMGT annotations, most TCR beta V segments showed up in productive rearrangements about 90% or about 30% of the time in an earlier analysis of under 700 of the donors. At a false discovery rate of 0.05, a later analysis linked roughly 17,000 TCR beta sequences to specific HLA alleles. A further reported finding was that TCR beta sequences accurately predicted the HLA-A and HLA-B alleles for most subjects in the first cohort. Because HLA typing was missing for some donors at each locus, association tests included only the typed subset. In a later genetic analysis, a missense DCLRE1C variant was associated with V-gene and J-gene trimming of TCR beta chains, and the association was replicated in an independent cohort. A later analysis reported that several top co-occurrence clusters appeared linked to parvovirus B19, influenza, CMV and Epstein-Barr virus. According to a later analysis, TCR association rates differed among HLA loci, with DRB1 alleles showing the most associated TCRs and HLA-C alleles showing the fewest. The 87-base-pair reads could not distinguish some IMGT-functional V segments, including TRBV6-2 and TRBV6-3, so those segments were excluded. The classifier was reported to diagnose cytomegalovirus status with high specificity and sensitivity in both the original and validation cohorts. The authors suggested that the approach could potentially be extended to other disease states and immunological phenotypes. In this cohort, only TCR beta chains were sequenced, and detectable features were limited by the absence of alpha or paired-chain data. The sequencing pipeline was judged likely to have produced a cluster of highly shared sequence variants as a technical artifact. A total of 150 to 200 TCR beta chains were listed by the study as associated with cytomegalovirus. Assigning TCR associations to individual alleles was difficult when HLA alleles, especially DR and DQ, strongly co-occurred. Because counts were too low, approximately 18 rarely observed V segments, including chromosome 9 orphons, were excluded from the earlier analysis of about 500 of the donors. CMV serostatus was the only immune exposure information available for the cohort. A later analysis found that most CMV-associated TCR beta chains appeared HLA-restricted, with HLA associations seemingly driven largely by CMV exposure. The presence/absence analyses assumed that sequencing depth was roughly uniform across donors, and that assumption may not be true. In a later analysis, HLA-associated TCR beta chains showed more clonal expansion and lower generation probabilities than non-associated chains that were equally common.

This receptor was obtained from a woman in her 30s in good health and CMV-seronegative. Recombination joined TRBV9 with TRBJ1-2, with TRBD1 matching 7 junction bases. The sequencing input was PBMCs. Here is the DNA: TGTGCCAGCAGCGCGGGAGGGCAGGGGGGCTACTATGGCTACACCTTC. Translated, this is CASSAGGQGGYYGYTF.